Only one count was recorded for the clone carrying this TCR beta chain. Its cognate antigen is unknown. This specimen comes from a study of graft-versus-host responses after intestinal transplantation. This CDR3 is 15 amino acids long. Trimming removed 4 bases from V and 1 base from J, with 13 bases in between. Germline-derived CDR1 and CDR2 are SGHAT and FQNNGV. Generated by immunoSEQ multiplex PCR, the TCRdb table keeps only in-frame clones and is missing some. The repertoire consists of 80,000 to 95,000 clones, with under 95% occurring once and the leading ten covering 6%. The chain employs TRBV11-2 and TRBJ2-5; D possibly corresponds to TRBD1 (5 bases). This clonotype was obtained from a human donor who received an intestinal transplant. This specimen consisted of unstimulated CD8+ T cells sorted from spleen or lymph node cells, obtained before intestinal transplant. CDR3 loop: CASSSSDTIQETQYF. The CDR3, as DNA: TGTGCCAGCAGCTCCTCGGACACTATCCAAGAGACCCAGTACTTC. Looking up the rest from reference TRBV11-2 and TRBJ2-5 gives the full variable domain: EAGVAQSPRYKIIEKRQSVAFWCNPISGHATLYWYQQILGQGPKLLIQFQNNGVVDDSQLPKDRFSAERLKGVDSTLKIQPAKLEDSAVYLCASSSSDTIQETQYFGPGTRLLVL.